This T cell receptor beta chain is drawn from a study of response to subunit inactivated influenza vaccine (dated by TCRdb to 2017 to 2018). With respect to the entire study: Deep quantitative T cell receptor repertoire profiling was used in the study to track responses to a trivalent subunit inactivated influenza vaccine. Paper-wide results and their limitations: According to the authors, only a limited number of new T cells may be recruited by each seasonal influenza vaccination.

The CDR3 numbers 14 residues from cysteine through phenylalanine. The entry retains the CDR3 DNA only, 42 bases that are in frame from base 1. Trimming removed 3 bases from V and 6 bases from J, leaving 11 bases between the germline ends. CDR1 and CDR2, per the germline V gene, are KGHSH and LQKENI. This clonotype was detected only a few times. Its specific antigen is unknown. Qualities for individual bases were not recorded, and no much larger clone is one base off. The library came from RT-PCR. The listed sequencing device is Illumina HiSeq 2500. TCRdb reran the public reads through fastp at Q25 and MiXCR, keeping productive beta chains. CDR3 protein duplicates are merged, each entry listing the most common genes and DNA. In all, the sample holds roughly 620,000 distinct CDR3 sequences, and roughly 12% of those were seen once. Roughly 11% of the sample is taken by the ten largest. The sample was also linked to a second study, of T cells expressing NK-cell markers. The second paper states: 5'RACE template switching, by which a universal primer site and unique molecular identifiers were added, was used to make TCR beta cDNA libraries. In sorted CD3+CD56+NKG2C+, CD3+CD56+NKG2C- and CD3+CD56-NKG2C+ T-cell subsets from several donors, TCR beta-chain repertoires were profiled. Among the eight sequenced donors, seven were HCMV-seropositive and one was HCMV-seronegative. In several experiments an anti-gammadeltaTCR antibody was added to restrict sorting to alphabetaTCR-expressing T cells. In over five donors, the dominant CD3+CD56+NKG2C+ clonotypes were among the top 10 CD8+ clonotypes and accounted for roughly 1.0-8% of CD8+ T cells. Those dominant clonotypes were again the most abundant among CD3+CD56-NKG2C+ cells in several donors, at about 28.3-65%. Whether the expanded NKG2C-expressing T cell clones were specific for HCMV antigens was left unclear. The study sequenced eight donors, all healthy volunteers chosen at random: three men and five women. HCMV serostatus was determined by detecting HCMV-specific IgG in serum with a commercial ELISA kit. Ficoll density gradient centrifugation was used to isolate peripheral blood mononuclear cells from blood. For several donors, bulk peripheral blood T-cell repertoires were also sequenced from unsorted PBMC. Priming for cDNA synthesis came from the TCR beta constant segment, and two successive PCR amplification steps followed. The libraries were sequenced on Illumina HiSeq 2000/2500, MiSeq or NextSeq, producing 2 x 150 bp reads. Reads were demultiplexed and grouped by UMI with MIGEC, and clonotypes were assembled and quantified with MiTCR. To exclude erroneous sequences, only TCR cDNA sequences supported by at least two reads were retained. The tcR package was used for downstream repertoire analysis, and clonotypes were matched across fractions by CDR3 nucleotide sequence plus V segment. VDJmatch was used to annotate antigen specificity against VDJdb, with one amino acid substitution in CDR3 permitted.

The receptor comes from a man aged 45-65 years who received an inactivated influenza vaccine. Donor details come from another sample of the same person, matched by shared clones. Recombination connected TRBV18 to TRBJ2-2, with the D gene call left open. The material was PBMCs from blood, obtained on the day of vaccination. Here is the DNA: TGTGCCAGCTCACCCCCCATGGGTGCCGGGGAGCTGTTTTTT. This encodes CASSPPMGAGELFF.